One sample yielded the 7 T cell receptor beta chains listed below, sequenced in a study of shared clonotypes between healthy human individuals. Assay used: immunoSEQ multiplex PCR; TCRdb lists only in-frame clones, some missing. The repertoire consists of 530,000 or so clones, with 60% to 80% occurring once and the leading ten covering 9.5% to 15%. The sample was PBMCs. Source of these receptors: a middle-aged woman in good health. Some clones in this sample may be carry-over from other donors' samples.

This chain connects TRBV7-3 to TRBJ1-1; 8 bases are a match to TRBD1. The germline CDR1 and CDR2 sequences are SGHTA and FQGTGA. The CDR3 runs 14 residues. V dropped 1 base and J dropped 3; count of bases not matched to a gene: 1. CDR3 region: CASSLNRGDTEAFF. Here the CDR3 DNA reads TGTGCCAGCAGCTTAAACAGGGGGGACACTGAAGCTTTCTTT.

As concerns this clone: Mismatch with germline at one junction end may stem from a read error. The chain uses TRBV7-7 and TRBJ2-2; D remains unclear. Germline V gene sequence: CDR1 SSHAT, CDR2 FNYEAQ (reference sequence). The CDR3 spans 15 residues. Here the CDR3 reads CASSLDGLGTGELFF. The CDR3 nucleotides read TGTGCTAGCAGCTTAGACGGTTTGGGCACCGGGGAGCTGTTTTTT. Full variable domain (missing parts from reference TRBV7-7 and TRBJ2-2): GAGVSQSPRYKVTKRGQDVTLRCDPISSHATLYWYQQALGQGPEFLTYFNYEAQPDKSGLPSDRFSAERPEGSISTLTIQRTEQRDSAMYRCASSLDGLGTGELFFGEGSRLTVL.

CDR3 protein: CASSFGASYNEQFF. The DNA of the CDR3 is TGTGCCAGCAGCTTTGGTGCCTCCTACAATGAGCAGTTCTTC. This chain links TRBV5-6 with TRBJ2-1; no definite D call. Between the trimmed V and J ends, which lost 2 bases and 0 bases, there was a span of 6 bases. The CDR3 covers 14 residues. The germline V gene encodes CDR1 SGHDT and CDR2 YYEEEE.

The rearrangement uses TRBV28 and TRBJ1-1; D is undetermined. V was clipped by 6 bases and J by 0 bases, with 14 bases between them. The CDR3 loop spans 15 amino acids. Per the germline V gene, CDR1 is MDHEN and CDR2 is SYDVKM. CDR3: CASRGYGSMNTEAFF. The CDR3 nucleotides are TGTGCCAGCAGGGGGTATGGCAGCATGAACACTGAAGCTTTCTTT.

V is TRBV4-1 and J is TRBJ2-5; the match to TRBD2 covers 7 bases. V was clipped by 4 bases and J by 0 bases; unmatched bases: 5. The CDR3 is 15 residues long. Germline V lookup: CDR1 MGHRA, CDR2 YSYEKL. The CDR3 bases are TGCGCCAGCAGCCTCCTACTAGCGCACCAAGAGACCCAGTACTTC. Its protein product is CASSLLLAHQETQYF.

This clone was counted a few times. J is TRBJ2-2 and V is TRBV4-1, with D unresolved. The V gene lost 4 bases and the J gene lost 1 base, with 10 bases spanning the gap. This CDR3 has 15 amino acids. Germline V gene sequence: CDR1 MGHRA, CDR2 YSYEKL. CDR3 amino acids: CASSPVGGNTGELFF. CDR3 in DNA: TGCGCCAGCAGCCCCGTCGGCGGGAACACCGGGGAGCTGTTTTTT.

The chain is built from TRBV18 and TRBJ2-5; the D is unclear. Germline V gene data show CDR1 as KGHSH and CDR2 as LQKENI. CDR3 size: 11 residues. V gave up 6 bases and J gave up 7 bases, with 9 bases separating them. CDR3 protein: CASSERGTQYF. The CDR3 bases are TGTGCCAGCTCCGAAAGAGGGACCCAGTACTTC.